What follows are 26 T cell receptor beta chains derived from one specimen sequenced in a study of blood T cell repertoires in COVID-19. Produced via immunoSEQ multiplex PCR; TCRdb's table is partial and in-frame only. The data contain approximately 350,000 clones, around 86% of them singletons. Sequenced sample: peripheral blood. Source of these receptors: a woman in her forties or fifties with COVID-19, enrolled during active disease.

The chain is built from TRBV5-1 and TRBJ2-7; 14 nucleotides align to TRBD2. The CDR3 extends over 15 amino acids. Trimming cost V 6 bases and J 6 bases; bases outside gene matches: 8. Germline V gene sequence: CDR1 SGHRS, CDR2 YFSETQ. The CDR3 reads CASTYLTSGRGEQYF. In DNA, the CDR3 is TGCGCCAGCACCTACCTGACTAGCGGGAGGGGCGAGCAGTACTTC.

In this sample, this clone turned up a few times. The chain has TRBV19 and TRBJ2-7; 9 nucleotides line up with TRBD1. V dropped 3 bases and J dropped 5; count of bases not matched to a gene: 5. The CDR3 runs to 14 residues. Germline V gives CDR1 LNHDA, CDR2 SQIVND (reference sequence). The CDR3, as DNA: TGTGCCAGTAGTATCACTGGGACAGGGCACGAGCAGTACTTC. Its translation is CASSITGTGHEQYF.

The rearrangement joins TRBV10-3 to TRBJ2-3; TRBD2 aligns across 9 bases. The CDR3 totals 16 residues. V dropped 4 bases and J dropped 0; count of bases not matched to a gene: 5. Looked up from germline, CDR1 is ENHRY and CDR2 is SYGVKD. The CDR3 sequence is CAISVGTSRSTDTQYF. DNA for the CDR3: TGTGCCATCAGTGTAGGGACTAGCCGGAGCACAGATACGCAGTATTTT.

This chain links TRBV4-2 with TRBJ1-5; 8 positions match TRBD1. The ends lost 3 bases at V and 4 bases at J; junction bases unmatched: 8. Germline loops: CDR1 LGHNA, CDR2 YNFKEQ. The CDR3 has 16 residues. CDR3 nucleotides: TGTGCCAGCAGCCATGCCGGACAGGGTGGGAATCAGCCCCAGCATTTT. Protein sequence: CASSHAGQGGNQPQHF.

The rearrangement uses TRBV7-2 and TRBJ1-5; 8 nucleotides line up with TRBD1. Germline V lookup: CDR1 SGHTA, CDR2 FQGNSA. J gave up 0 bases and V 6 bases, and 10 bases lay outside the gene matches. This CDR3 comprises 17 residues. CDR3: CASRHEPQGASNQPQHF. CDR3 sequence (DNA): TGTGCCAGCAGGCACGAACCCCAGGGGGCTAGCAATCAGCCCCAGCATTTT.

CDR3 DNA sequence: TGTGCCAGCAGCGACCGCGGACTAGCGGGAGATGAGCAGTACTTC. This translates into CASSDRGLAGDEQYF. V usage is TRBV11-3 and J usage is TRBJ2-7; TRBD2 agrees at 13 bases. The CDR3 contains 15 residues. Germline V gene data show CDR1 as SGHNT and CDR2 as YENEEA. The V gene end was trimmed by 5 bases and the J gene end by 7 bases; junction bases not matched to a gene: 8.

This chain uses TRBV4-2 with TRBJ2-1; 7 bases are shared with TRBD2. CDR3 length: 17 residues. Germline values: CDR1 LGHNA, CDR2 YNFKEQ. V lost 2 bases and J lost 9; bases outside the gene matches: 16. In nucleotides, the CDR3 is TGTGCCAGCAGCCAACTTGGGGGGAGGGAGACGAGGAGTGAGCAGTTCTTC. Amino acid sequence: CASSQLGGRETRSEQFF.

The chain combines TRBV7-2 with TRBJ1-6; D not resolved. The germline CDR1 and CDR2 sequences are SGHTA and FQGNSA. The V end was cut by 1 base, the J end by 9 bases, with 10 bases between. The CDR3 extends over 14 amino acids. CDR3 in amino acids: CASSLDVSGSPLHF. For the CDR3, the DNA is TGTGCCAGCAGCTTAGACGTATCGGGTTCACCCCTCCACTTT.

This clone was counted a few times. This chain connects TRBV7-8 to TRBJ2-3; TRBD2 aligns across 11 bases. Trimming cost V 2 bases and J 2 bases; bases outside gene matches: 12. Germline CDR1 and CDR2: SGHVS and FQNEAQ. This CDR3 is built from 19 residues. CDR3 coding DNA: TGTGCCAGCAGCTTAAGGGAAGTAGCGGGAGGGACCTTCACAGATACGCAGTATTTT. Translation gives CASSLREVAGGTFTDTQYF.

As DNA, the CDR3 is TGTGCCATCAGTGACCGCGGAAATGAGCAGTTCTTC. Its translation: CAISDRGNEQFF. This chain uses TRBV10-3 with TRBJ2-1; D is unresolved. The germline V gene has CDR1 ENHRY and CDR2 SYGVKD. The germline V and J ends were trimmed by 3 bases and 7 bases, with 7 bases remaining between them. This CDR3 spans 12 amino acids.

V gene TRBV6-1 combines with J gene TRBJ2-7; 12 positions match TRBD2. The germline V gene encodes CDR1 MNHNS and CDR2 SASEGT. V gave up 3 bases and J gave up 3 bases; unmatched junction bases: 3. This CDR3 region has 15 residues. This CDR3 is CASSELAGGFYEQYF. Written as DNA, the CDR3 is TGTGCCAGCAGTGAGCTAGCGGGAGGGTTCTACGAGCAGTACTTC.

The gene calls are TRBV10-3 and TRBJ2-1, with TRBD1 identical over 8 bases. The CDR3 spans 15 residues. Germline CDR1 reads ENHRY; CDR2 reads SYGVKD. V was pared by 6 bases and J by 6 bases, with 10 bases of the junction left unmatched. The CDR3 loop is CAIRPDRGLLNEQFF. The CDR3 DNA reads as TGTGCCATCAGACCTGACAGGGGATTACTCAATGAGCAGTTCTTC.

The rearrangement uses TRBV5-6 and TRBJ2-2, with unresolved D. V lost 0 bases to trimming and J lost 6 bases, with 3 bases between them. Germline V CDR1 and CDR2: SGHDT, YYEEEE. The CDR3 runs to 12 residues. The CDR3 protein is CASSLVSGELFF. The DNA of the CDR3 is TGTGCCAGCAGCTTGGTATCCGGGGAGCTGTTTTTT.

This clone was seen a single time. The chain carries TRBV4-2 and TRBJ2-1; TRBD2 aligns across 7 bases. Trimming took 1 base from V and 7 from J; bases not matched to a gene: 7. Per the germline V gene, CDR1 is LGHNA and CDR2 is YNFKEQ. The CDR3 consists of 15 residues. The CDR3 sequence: CASSQGGAGVNEQFF. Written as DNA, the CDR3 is TGTGCCAGCAGCCAAGGTGGGGCGGGGGTGAATGAGCAGTTCTTC.

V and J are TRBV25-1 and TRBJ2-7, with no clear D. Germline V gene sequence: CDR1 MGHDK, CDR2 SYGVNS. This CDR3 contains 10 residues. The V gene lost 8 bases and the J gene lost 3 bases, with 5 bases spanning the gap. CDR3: CASRDYEQYF. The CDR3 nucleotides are TGTGCCAGCCGAGACTACGAGCAGTACTTC.

CDR3 residues: CASSQGTSPGELFF. The CDR3 nucleotides are TGCGCCAGCAGCCAGGGGACTAGCCCCGGGGAGCTGTTTTTT. V is TRBV4-1 and J is TRBJ2-2; 9 bases align to TRBD2. Germline CDR1 MGHRA, CDR2 YSYEKL. V gave up 3 bases and J gave up 6 bases; unmatched junction bases: 2. This CDR3 spans 14 amino acids.

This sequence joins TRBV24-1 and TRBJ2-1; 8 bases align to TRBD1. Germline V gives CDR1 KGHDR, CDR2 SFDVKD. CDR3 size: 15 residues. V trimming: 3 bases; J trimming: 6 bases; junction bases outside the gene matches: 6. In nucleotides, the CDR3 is TGTGCCACCAGTGATCCCGGGGACAGGCTCAATGAGCAGTTCTTC. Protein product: CATSDPGDRLNEQFF.

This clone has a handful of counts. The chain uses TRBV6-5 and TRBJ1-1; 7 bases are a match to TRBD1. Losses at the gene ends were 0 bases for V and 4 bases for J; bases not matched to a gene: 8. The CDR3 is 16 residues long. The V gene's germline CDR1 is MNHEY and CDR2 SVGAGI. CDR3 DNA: TGTGCCAGCAGTTACTCGAGGATAGGGGGCGGCACTGAAGCTTTCTTT. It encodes CASSYSRIGGGTEAFF.

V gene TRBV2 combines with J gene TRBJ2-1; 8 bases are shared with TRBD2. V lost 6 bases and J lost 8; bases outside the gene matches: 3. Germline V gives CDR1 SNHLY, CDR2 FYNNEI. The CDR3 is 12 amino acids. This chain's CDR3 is CASRVLADEQFF. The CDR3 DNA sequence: TGTGCCAGCAGGGTACTAGCGGATGAGCAGTTCTTC.

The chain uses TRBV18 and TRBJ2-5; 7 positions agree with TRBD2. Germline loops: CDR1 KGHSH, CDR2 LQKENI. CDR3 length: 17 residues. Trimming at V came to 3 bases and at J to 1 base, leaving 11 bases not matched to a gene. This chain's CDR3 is CASSPTRGGSGQETQYF. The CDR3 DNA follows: TGTGCCAGCTCACCTACGCGGGGCGGGAGTGGCCAAGAGACCCAGTACTTC.

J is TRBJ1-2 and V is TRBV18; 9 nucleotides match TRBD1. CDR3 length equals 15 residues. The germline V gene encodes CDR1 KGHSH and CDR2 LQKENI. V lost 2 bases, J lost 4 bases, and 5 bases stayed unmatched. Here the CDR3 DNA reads TGTGCCAGCTCACCAAGGGACAGGGTGGCCTATGGCTACACCTTC. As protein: CASSPRDRVAYGYTF.

In DNA, the CDR3 is TGTGCCAGCTCACCATATCTAGGGTCCGGGGGCAATCAGCCCCAGCATTTT. It codes for CASSPYLGSGGNQPQHF. The chain recombines TRBV18 with TRBJ1-5; D unresolved. The ends were cut back, 2 bases at V and 2 bases at J, with 16 bases in the middle. The germline gives CDR1 KGHSH, CDR2 LQKENI. The length of the CDR3 is 17 residues.

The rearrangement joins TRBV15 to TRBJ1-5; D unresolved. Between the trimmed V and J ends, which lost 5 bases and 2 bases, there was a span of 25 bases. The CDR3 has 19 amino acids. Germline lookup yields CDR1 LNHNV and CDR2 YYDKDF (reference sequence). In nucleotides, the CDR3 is TGTGCCACCAGCTTTCTGGGCGCGACCGCCGCTTGGGGCAATCAGCCCCAGCATTTT. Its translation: CATSFLGATAAWGNQPQHF. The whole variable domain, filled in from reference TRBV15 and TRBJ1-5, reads DAMVIQNPRYQVTQFGKPVTLSCSQTLNHNVMYWYQQKSSQAPKLLFHYYDKDFNNEADTPDNFQSRRPNTSFCFLDIRSPGLGDTAMYLCATSFLGATAAWGNQPQHFGDGTRLSIL.

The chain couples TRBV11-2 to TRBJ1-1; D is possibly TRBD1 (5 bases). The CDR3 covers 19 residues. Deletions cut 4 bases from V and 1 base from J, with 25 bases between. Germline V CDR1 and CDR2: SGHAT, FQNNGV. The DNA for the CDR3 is TGTGCCAGCAGCTCACGCATCCGGGACTACATTCTTCAGAACACTGAAGCTTTCTTT. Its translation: CASSSRIRDYILQNTEAFF.

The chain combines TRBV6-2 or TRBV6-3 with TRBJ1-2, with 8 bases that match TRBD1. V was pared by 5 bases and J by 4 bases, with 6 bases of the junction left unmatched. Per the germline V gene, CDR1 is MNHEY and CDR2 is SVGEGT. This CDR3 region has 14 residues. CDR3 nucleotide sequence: TGTGCCAGCAGTAAGGGGACAGGCGGCTATGGCTACACCTTC. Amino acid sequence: CASSKGTGGYGYTF.

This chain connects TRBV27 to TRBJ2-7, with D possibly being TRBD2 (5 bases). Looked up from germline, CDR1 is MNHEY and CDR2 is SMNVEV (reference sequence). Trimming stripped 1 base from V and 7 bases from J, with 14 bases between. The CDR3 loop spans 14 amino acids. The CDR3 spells CASSLYSRPGEQYF. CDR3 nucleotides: TGTGCCAGCAGTTTATATAGTCGGCCGGGGGAGCAGTACTTC.